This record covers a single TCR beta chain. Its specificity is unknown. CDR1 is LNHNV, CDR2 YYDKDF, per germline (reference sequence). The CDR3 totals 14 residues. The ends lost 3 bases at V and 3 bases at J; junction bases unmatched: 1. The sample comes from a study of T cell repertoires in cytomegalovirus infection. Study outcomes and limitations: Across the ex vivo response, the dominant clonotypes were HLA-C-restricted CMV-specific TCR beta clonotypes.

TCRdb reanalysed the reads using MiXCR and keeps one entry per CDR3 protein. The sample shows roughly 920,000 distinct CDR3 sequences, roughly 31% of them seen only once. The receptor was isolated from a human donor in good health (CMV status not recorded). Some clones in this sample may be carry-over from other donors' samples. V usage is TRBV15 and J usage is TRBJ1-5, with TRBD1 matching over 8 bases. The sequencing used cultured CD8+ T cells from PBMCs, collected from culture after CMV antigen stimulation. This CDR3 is CATSRDRANQPQHF. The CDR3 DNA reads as TGTGCCACCAGCAGGGACAGGGCCAATCAGCCCCAGCATTTT.